These 13 T cell receptor beta chains share one sample of origin, sequenced in a study of shared clonotypes between healthy human individuals. This table comes from immunoSEQ multiplex PCR, and its TCRdb copy is limited to in-frame clones, with some not included. The sample records millions of clones, roughly 94% being singletons. Sequenced sample: naive CD4+ T cells sorted from blood. Subset here: CD45RA+ positively selected. The receptors come from a man between 18 and 29 years old in good health.

The chain carries TRBV2 and TRBJ2-5, with 13 bases identical to TRBD2. Germline lookup yields CDR1 SNHLY and CDR2 FYNNEI. The V segment lost 6 bases and the J segment 4 bases; nucleotides outside the gene matches: 8. The CDR3 runs 16 residues. In DNA form, the CDR3 reads TGTGCCAGCAGCCGCGGGACTAGCGGGGCCACAGAGACCCAGTACTTC. Its protein product is CASSRGTSGATETQYF.

Concerning this clone itself: This sample also contains other DNA sequences that code for the same CDR3. The V and J genes are TRBV6-1 and TRBJ1-5; D ambiguous. V dropped 4 bases and J dropped 2 bases, with 6 bases sitting between them. Germline lookup yields CDR1 MNHNS and CDR2 SASEGT. This CDR3 spans 13 amino acids. DNA for the CDR3: TGTGCCAGCAGTGGAACGGGCAATCAGCCCCAGCATTTT. This encodes CASSGTGNQPQHF.

CDR3 sequence reads: CASSMDRVGYEQYF. The CDR3 nucleotides read TGTGCCAGCAGCATGGACAGGGTTGGCTACGAGCAGTACTTC. V and J are TRBV7-8 and TRBJ2-7; 8 positions match TRBD1. V was clipped by 5 bases and J by 3 bases; unmatched bases: 6. The germline CDR1 and CDR2 sequences are SGHVS and FQNEAQ. The CDR3 has 14 amino acids. Combining the CDR3 with reference TRBV7-8 and TRBJ2-7 gives the whole variable domain GAGVSQSPRYKVAKRGQDVALRCDPISGHVSLFWYQQALGQGPEFLTYFQNEAQLDKSGLPSDRFFAERPEGSVSTLKIQRTQQEDSAVYLCASSMDRVGYEQYFGPGTRLTVT.

The J gene is TRBJ2-3, the V gene TRBV30; D tentatively reads TRBD1 or TRBD2 (6 bases each). V lost 4 bases and J 9 bases, leaving 11 bases between the germline ends. The CDR3 extends over 11 amino acids. From germline, CDR1 is GTSNPN and CDR2 SVGIG (reference sequence). The CDR3 reads CAWKGEVTQYF. CDR3 bases: TGTGCCTGGAAGGGGGAGGTAACGCAGTATTTT.

V usage is TRBV5-4 and J usage is TRBJ2-1; TRBD2 might be the D (7 bases). CDR3 length: 16 residues. Germline V gene lookup returns CDR1 SGHNT and CDR2 YYREEE (reference sequence). Trimming shortened V by 4 bases and J by 2 bases, and 16 bases separated the two germline ends. The CDR3 here is CASSPRGGGTYNEQFF. CDR3 DNA sequence: TGTGCCAGCAGCCCCAGGGGCGGGGGCACCTACAATGAGCAGTTCTTC.

The rearrangement uses TRBV28 and TRBJ1-2, with D maybe TRBD1 (5 bases). This CDR3 is built from 13 residues. Germline lookup yields CDR1 MDHEN and CDR2 SYDVKM. The germline V and J ends were trimmed by 2 bases and 7 bases, with 11 bases remaining between them. For the CDR3, the DNA is TGTGCCAGCAGTTTAAACAGGTCCCGTGGCTACACCTTC. Amino acids: CASSLNRSRGYTF.

CDR3 residues: CASSYSGRDSPLHF. CDR3 bases: TGTGCCAGCAGTTACTCTGGGAGGGACTCACCCCTCCACTTT. This chain joins TRBV6-5 and TRBJ1-6; D perhaps matches TRBD1 (5 bases). Germline assignment: CDR1 MNHEY and CDR2 SVGAGI. CDR3 length: 14 amino acids. V lost 0 bases, J lost 10 bases, and 10 bases lay in between.

This clone was seen just once. This chain links TRBV4-1 with TRBJ1-5; D possibly corresponds to TRBD1 (6 bases). CDR1 is MGHRA and CDR2 is YSYEKL in the germline V gene. V lost 1 base and J 4 bases, leaving 11 bases between the germline ends. The CDR3 is 15 residues long. This CDR3 reads CASSQGLQGNQPQHF. CDR3 DNA: TGCGCCAGCAGCCAAGGACTGCAGGGGAATCAGCCCCAGCATTTT.

The chain couples TRBV30 to TRBJ2-7; D is possibly TRBD1 (6 bases). The CDR3 contains 11 residues. In germline, CDR1 is GTSNPN, CDR2 SVGIG (reference sequence). The V end was cut by 7 bases, the J end by 3 bases, with 10 bases between. The chain's CDR3 is CAFGGDYEQYF. The CDR3 DNA is TGTGCCTTTGGGGGCGACTACGAGCAGTACTTC.

In regard to this clone: This sample also contains other DNA sequences that code for the same CDR3. V and J are TRBV10-3 and TRBJ1-1; tentative D call: TRBD1 (5 bases). The germline V and J ends were trimmed by 3 bases and 8 bases, with 7 bases remaining between them. CDR3 length equals 11 residues. Germline assignment: CDR1 ENHRY and CDR2 SYGVKD. The CDR3 region has the DNA TGTGCCATCAGTGATGGGGGAGAAGCTTTCTTT. Translation gives CAISDGGEAFF.

The V gene is TRBV6-1, the J gene TRBJ1-2; TRBD1 is a possible D gene (5 bases). CDR1 is MNHNS and CDR2 is SASEGT in the germline V gene. The CDR3 loop spans 13 amino acids. Trimming took off 1 base at V and 5 bases at J, with 8 bases between the two ends. In DNA, the CDR3 is TGTGCCAGCAGTGAAGTGTCAGGGTATGGCTACACCTTC. Protein sequence: CASSEVSGYGYTF.

The chain recombines TRBV9 with TRBJ2-7; 14 nucleotides align to TRBD2. CDR1 and CDR2 (germline): SGDLS, YYNGEE. This CDR3 spans 17 amino acids. The V segment lost 4 bases and the J segment 6 bases; nucleotides outside the gene matches: 12. CDR3 protein: CASSPSTSGRALSEQYF. In nucleotides, the CDR3 is TGTGCCAGCAGCCCTTCGACTAGCGGGAGGGCCTTAAGCGAGCAGTACTTC.

The chain recombines TRBV2 with TRBJ1-1; no definite D call. Per germline, CDR1 SNHLY and CDR2 FYNNEI. This CDR3 comprises 15 residues. The V and J ends lost 1 base and 0 bases respectively, with 9 bases between them. CDR3 loop: CASSEDWAMNTEAFF. Written as DNA, the CDR3 is TGTGCCAGCAGTGAAGATTGGGCAATGAACACTGAAGCTTTCTTT.